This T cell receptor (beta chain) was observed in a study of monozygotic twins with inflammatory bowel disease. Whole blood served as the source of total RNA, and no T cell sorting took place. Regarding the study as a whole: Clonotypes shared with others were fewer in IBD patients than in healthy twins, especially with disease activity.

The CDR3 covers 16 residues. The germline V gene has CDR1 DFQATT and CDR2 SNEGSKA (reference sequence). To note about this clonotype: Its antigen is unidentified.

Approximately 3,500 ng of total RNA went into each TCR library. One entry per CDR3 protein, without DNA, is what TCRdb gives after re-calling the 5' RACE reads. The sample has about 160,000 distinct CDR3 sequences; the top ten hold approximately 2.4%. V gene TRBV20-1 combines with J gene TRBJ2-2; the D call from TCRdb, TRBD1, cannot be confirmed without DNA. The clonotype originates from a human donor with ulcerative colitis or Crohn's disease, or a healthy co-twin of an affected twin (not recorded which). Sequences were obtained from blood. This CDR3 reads CSATTDRGRDTGELFF.